These 32 T cell receptor beta chains were all obtained from the same sample, sequenced in a study of T cell responses to AZD1222 COVID-19 vaccine. Clones were read by immunoSEQ multiplex PCR, and TCRdb kept only the in-frame ones, dropping some. The sample has approximately 190,000 clones; 87% are singletons. The source material was peripheral blood, sampled on day 0 of MenACWY control vaccination. These receptors were obtained from an adult in good health.

The chain employs TRBV4-3 and TRBJ2-1; 11 bases are a match to TRBD2. The CDR3 has 16 amino acids. Germline V lookup: CDR1 LGHNA, CDR2 YSLEER. Trimming cost V 1 base and J 6 bases; bases outside gene matches: 5. CDR3 coding DNA: TGCGCCAGCAGCCAAGGAGCGACTAGCGGGGTCAATGAGCAGTTCTTC. Its translation is CASSQGATSGVNEQFF.

This sequence joins TRBV10-2 and TRBJ2-1; 9 bases are shared with TRBD2. With V trimmed by 7 bases and J by 7 bases, 14 bases remained unmatched. This CDR3 comprises 16 residues. Per the germline V gene, CDR1 is WSHSY and CDR2 is SAAADI. DNA of the CDR3: TGCGCCAGCATGACAGTTCGCGGGGGGGCCGAGAATGAGCAGTTCTTC. Translated, it gives CASMTVRGGAENEQFF.

This clone was counted a single time. The rearrangement links TRBV9 to TRBJ2-2, with 7 bases that match TRBD1. V lost 0 bases and J lost 3; bases outside the gene matches: 5. The CDR3 covers 16 residues. Germline CDR1 reads SGDLS; CDR2 reads YYNGEE. The CDR3 region is CASSVAVTGYTGELFF. The CDR3 DNA reads as TGTGCCAGCAGCGTAGCAGTGACAGGGTACACCGGGGAGCTGTTTTTT.

The chain uses TRBV5-1 and TRBJ2-3, with 9 bases aligning to TRBD1. Germline-derived CDR1 and CDR2 are SGHRS and YFSETQ. This CDR3 is 16 amino acids long. V lost 1 base, J lost 4 bases, and 7 bases stayed unmatched. The CDR3 sequence: CASSLRRDRVADTQYF. The CDR3 nucleotides read TGCGCCAGCAGCTTGCGACGGGACAGGGTGGCAGATACGCAGTATTTT.

The chain carries TRBV7-8 and TRBJ2-1; D is unclear. Germline lookup yields CDR1 SGHVS and CDR2 FQNEAQ. The CDR3 is made up of 13 amino acids. V was shortened by 4 bases and J by 7 bases, with 11 bases between the two germline ends. This CDR3 is CASSSPRRNEQFF. DNA for the CDR3: TGTGCCAGCAGCTCCCCGCGGCGTAATGAGCAGTTCTTC. Drawing the rest from reference TRBV7-8 and TRBJ2-1, the complete variable domain is GAGVSQSPRYKVAKRGQDVALRCDPISGHVSLFWYQQALGQGPEFLTYFQNEAQLDKSGLPSDRFFAERPEGSVSTLKIQRTQQEDSAVYLCASSSPRRNEQFFGPGTRLTVL.

The genes are TRBV6-5 and TRBJ1-2; tentatively, D is TRBD1 (6 bases). The CDR3 is 14 amino acids. Per germline, CDR1 MNHEY and CDR2 SVGAGI. V lost 6 bases, J lost 4 bases, and 15 bases lay in between. The CDR3 nucleotides read TGTGCCAGCAGCCCGGGGCAGGGGACCTATGGCTACACCTTC. Translated: CASSPGQGTYGYTF.

The chain employs TRBV7-2 and TRBJ2-3; the match to TRBD2 covers 7 bases. The J segment lost 0 bases and the V segment lost 1 base, leaving 4 bases of the junction unmatched. From germline, CDR1 is SGHTA and CDR2 FQGNSA. The CDR3 contains 16 residues. CDR3 sequence: CASSLDLAASTDTQYF. CDR3 DNA sequence: TGTGCCAGCAGCTTAGACCTAGCGGCAAGCACAGATACGCAGTATTTT. The full variable domain, rest sourced from reference TRBV7-2 and TRBJ2-3, is GAGVSQSPSNKVTEKGKDVELRCDPISGHTALYWYRQSLGQGLEFLIYFQGNSAPDKSGLPSDRFSAERTGGSVSTLTIQRTQQEDSAVYLCASSLDLAASTDTQYFGPGTRLTVL.

The chain carries TRBV6-1 and TRBJ2-3; D may match TRBD1 or TRBD2 (6 bases each). Trimming removed 3 bases from V and 6 bases from J, with 19 bases in between. This CDR3 has 16 residues. Germline values: CDR1 MNHNS, CDR2 SASEGT. This chain's CDR3 is CASSDEGGRGGDTQYF. DNA of the CDR3: TGTGCCAGCAGTGACGAGGGAGGTCGTGGGGGCGATACGCAGTATTTT.

The V call is TRBV24-1, the J call TRBJ1-2, with 11 bases lining up with TRBD1. The germline gives CDR1 KGHDR, CDR2 SFDVKD. This CDR3 comprises 15 residues. Unmatched junction bases numbered 3, after V lost 3 bases and J lost 4 bases. The CDR3 region is CATSDGGQGAYGYTF. The CDR3 coding sequence is TGTGCCACCAGTGATGGCGGACAGGGGGCCTATGGCTACACCTTC.

V gene TRBV6-2 or TRBV6-3 combines with J gene TRBJ1-5, with D unclear. The germline CDR1 and CDR2 sequences are MNHEY and SVGEGT. Trimming removed 8 bases from V and 0 bases from J, with 20 bases in between. CDR3 length equals 17 residues. CDR3 residues: CASRPRLGRYSNQPQHF. The CDR3 nucleotides are TGTGCCAGCCGCCCCCGGCTAGGACGGTATAGCAATCAGCCCCAGCATTTT.

The chain uses TRBV30 and TRBJ1-4; no reliable D call. The CDR3 covers 12 residues. V was pared by 1 base and J by 0 bases, with 0 bases between. Germline V lookup: CDR1 GTSNPN, CDR2 SVGIG (reference sequence). DNA for the CDR3: TGTGCCTGGAGTGCAACTAATGAAAAACTGTTTTTT. Translating it yields CAWSATNEKLFF. The variable domain in full, with the rest retrieved from reference TRBV30 and TRBJ1-4, is SQTIHQWPATLVQPVGSPLSLECTVEGTSNPNLYWYRQAAGRGLQLLFYSVGIGQISSEVPQNLSASRPQDRQFILSSKKLLLSDSGFYLCAWSATNEKLFFGSGTQLSVL.

The CDR3 DNA follows: TGCGCCAGCAGGTCTAGGGGGGGAGGTGAAAAACTGTTTTTT. Its protein product is CASRSRGGGEKLFF. The V gene is TRBV4-1, the J gene TRBJ1-4; tentative D call: TRBD1 (6 bases). The CDR3 contains 14 residues. V dropped 6 bases and J dropped 7 bases, with 15 bases sitting between them. Germline-derived CDR1 and CDR2 are MGHRA and YSYEKL.

This chain connects TRBV19 to TRBJ1-4; D remains ambiguous. Germline V gene data show CDR1 as LNHDA and CDR2 as SQIVND (reference sequence). V was cut by 5 bases and J by 0 bases, with 13 bases left in between. This CDR3 is built from 16 residues. This CDR3 is CASSAERIATNEKLFF. The CDR3 nucleotides are TGTGCCAGTAGTGCTGAGAGGATTGCAACTAATGAAAAACTGTTTTTT.

The J gene is TRBJ2-7, the V gene TRBV10-3; 7 bases line up with TRBD1. J lost 7 bases, V lost 3 bases, and 12 bases had no gene match. CDR1 is ENHRY, CDR2 SYGVKD, per germline. There are 15 residues in the CDR3. The CDR3 DNA follows: TGTGCCATCAGTGAAGGCAACAGGGGAACGGGAGAGCAGTACTTC. Translated, it gives CAISEGNRGTGEQYF.

This clone has just a few counts. This chain connects TRBV6-1 to TRBJ2-7; D not resolved. The V and J ends lost 3 bases and 1 base respectively, with 4 bases between them. The CDR3 is 12 amino acids. CDR1 and CDR2 from the germline V gene are MNHNS and SASEGT. The CDR3 DNA follows: TGTGCCAGCAGTGATAGTTCCTACGAGCAGTACTTC. Encoded protein: CASSDSSYEQYF.

The V call is TRBV5-6, the J call TRBJ1-1, with 12 bases identical to TRBD1. Germline CDR1 and CDR2: SGHDT and YYEEEE. The CDR3 runs to 16 residues. Trimming removed 2 bases from V and 5 bases from J; junction bases left unmatched: 7. The CDR3 bases are TGTGCCAGCAGCTTCCCGGGACAGGGGGCAAAAACTGAAGCTTTCTTT. This translates into CASSFPGQGAKTEAFF.

This clone was detected only once. The chain recombines TRBV3-1 (or the pseudogene TRBV3-2) with TRBJ2-5, with D perhaps matching TRBD2 (5 bases). This CDR3 is built from 17 residues. CDR1 and CDR2 (germline): LGHDT, YNNKEL (reference sequence). Trimming took 0 bases from V and 5 from J, leaving 19 bases between them. The CDR3 DNA reads TGTGCCAGCAGCCAAGAAGTATTGCGGGCCCCGACGGAGACCCAGTACTTC. Translated, it gives CASSQEVLRAPTETQYF.

This clone was counted at least ten times. V and J are TRBV10-2 and TRBJ1-1; D unresolved. The CDR3 runs to 15 residues. Trimming pared 2 bases from V and 1 base from J, leaving 11 bases between. Germline lookup yields CDR1 WSHSY and CDR2 SAAADI. The CDR3, as DNA: TGCGCCAGCAGTGAGGGGCCAGGCTGGAACACTGAAGCTTTCTTT. Residues: CASSEGPGWNTEAFF.

The chain couples TRBV4-3 to TRBJ2-3; D may match TRBD1 or TRBD2 (6 bases each). The V and J ends lost 3 bases and 1 base respectively, with 17 bases between them. The CDR3 loop spans 17 amino acids. CDR1 and CDR2 from the germline V gene are LGHNA and YSLEER. CDR3 nucleotides: TGCGCCAGCAGCCATTTCTCGGGGGCCTGGGGCACAGATACGCAGTATTTT. Residues: CASSHFSGAWGTDTQYF.

CDR3 nucleotide sequence: TGTGCCAGTAGTATAGGAACAGGGACCGAAAAACTGTTTTTT. Encoded protein: CASSIGTGTEKLFF. This chain joins TRBV19 and TRBJ1-4, with D possibly being TRBD1 (6 bases). V gave up 1 base and J gave up 8 bases, with 11 bases separating them. Germline CDR1 reads LNHDA; CDR2 reads SQIVND (reference sequence). The CDR3 is 14 residues long.

The chain uses TRBV12-3 or TRBV12-4 and TRBJ2-7, with 8 bases fitting TRBD1. The CDR3 consists of 13 residues. J gave up 5 bases and V 6 bases, and 6 bases lay outside the gene matches. CDR3 sequence reads: CASSPTGVNEQYF. CDR3 DNA: TGTGCCAGCAGCCCGACAGGGGTCAACGAGCAGTACTTC.

This chain links TRBV5-1 with TRBJ1-2, with D possibly matching TRBD1 (6 bases). Between the trimmed V and J ends, which lost 0 bases and 6 bases, there was a span of 15 bases. CDR1 and CDR2 (germline): SGHRS, YFSETQ. The CDR3 has 15 residues. The CDR3 sequence is CASSLDGGPRDGYTF. CDR3 nucleotides: TGCGCCAGCAGCTTGGACGGGGGGCCGAGAGATGGCTACACCTTC.

The chain uses TRBV7-9 and TRBJ1-1; perhaps TRBD1 as D (6 bases). Germline V gene sequence: CDR1 SEHNR, CDR2 FQNEAQ (reference sequence). The CDR3 length is 13 residues. Trimming pared 5 bases from V and 5 bases from J, leaving 12 bases between. CDR3 nucleotide sequence: TGTGCCAGCAGCCGGACAGTGGGAACTGAAGCTTTCTTT. Translating it yields CASSRTVGTEAFF.

This sequence joins TRBV19 and TRBJ1-1; D not resolved. Trimming removed 5 bases at V and 8 bases at J, with 9 bases between. CDR1 is LNHDA, CDR2 SQIVND, per germline (reference sequence). CDR3 length: 11 residues. CDR3 protein: CASSPGREAFF. The CDR3 coding sequence is TGTGCCAGTAGTCCCGGGAGGGAAGCTTTCTTT.

The V gene is TRBV6-5, the J gene TRBJ1-3, with a possible D match to TRBD1 (5 bases). The CDR3 contains 12 residues. V gave up 5 bases and J gave up 4 bases, with 6 bases separating them. Germline CDR1 is MNHEY and CDR2 is SVGAGI. The CDR3 loop is CASSNRGNTIYF. The CDR3, as DNA: TGTGCCAGCAGTAACAGGGGAAACACCATATATTTT.

This sequence joins TRBV6-5 and TRBJ1-2, with TRBD1 as a possible D gene (6 bases). V was cut by 4 bases and J by 5 bases, with 17 bases left in between. Looked up from germline, CDR1 is MNHEY and CDR2 is SVGAGI. The CDR3 is 15 residues long. CDR3 loop: CASSSQAGGGYGYTF. The CDR3 DNA follows: TGTGCCAGCAGTTCCCAAGCAGGAGGGGGGTATGGCTACACCTTC.

This clone was detected once. The chain uses TRBV18 and TRBJ2-1; 7 bases agree with TRBD1. The CDR3 consists of 15 residues. J was trimmed by 10 bases and V by 5 bases; bases with no gene match: 14. Per the germline V gene, CDR1 is KGHSH and CDR2 is LQKENI. In DNA form, the CDR3 reads TGTGCCAGCTCAAGGACAGGACCCCCCGAGAGGGAGCAGTTCTTC. Translation gives CASSRTGPPEREQFF.

J is TRBJ2-7 and V is TRBV7-6; D remains ambiguous. Germline CDR1 SGHVS, CDR2 FNYEAQ. This CDR3 comprises 17 residues. Trimming took off 0 bases at V and 3 bases at J, with 18 bases between the two ends. CDR3 sequence: CASSLAGFPFDGYEQYF. The CDR3 DNA is TGTGCCAGCAGCTTAGCCGGGTTCCCATTTGATGGCTACGAGCAGTACTTC.

V is TRBV10-3 and J is TRBJ2-2; 9 positions match TRBD2. Germline V gene data show CDR1 as ENHRY and CDR2 as SYGVKD. J gave up 1 base and V 7 bases, and 7 bases lay outside the gene matches. The CDR3 runs 16 residues. The CDR3 is CAINQREDLNTGELFF. The DNA for the CDR3 is TGTGCCATCAACCAGCGGGAGGACCTGAACACCGGGGAGCTGTTTTTT.

The chain combines TRBV6-5 with TRBJ2-5, with D maybe TRBD1 (5 bases). This CDR3 has 15 residues. The germline gives CDR1 MNHEY, CDR2 SVGAGI. The germline V and J ends were trimmed by 0 bases and 2 bases, with 10 bases remaining between them. The CDR3 loop is CASSYSGHLQETQYF. DNA for the CDR3: TGTGCCAGCAGTTACTCAGGACATCTTCAAGAGACCCAGTACTTC.

This rearrangement joins TRBV6-5 to TRBJ2-7, with a tentative D call TRBD1 (5 bases). V gave up 2 bases and J gave up 3 bases, with 11 bases separating them. Germline assignment: CDR1 MNHEY and CDR2 SVGAGI. The CDR3 loop spans 14 amino acids. The DNA for the CDR3 is TGTGCCAGCAGTTACGATGGGCAGGGCTACGAGCAGTACTTC. Translation: CASSYDGQGYEQYF.

V is TRBV28 and J is TRBJ1-5, with D perhaps TRBD1 (5 bases). Germline loops: CDR1 MDHEN, CDR2 SYDVKM. Trimming stripped 1 base from V and 4 bases from J, with 20 bases between. The CDR3 loop spans 18 amino acids. CDR3: CASSLSMGTGRLNQPQHF. The CDR3 DNA follows: TGTGCCAGCAGTTTATCGATGGGGACGGGGCGATTGAATCAGCCCCAGCATTTT.